Each of the 7 T cell receptor beta chains below was sequenced from the same sample in a study of cytomegalovirus exposure and HLA in healthy donors. With 60 Vbeta and 13 Jbeta primers, the PCR was carried out. Clones were read by immunoSEQ multiplex PCR, and TCRdb kept only the in-frame ones, dropping some. The specimen's table records roughly 140,000 clones. Sequenced input: PBMCs. Receptors originate from a man in his forties in good health and CMV-seronegative.

V gene TRBV13 combines with J gene TRBJ1-2, with D unclear. CDR3 length: 13 amino acids. From germline, CDR1 is PRHDT and CDR2 FYEKMQ (reference sequence). The V end lost 5 bases, the J end lost 8 bases, and 15 bases lay between the germline ends. CDR3 nucleotides: TGTGCCAGCAGCAGGAGCGGTCCCCTGGGCTACACCTTC. This sequence encodes CASSRSGPLGYTF. Looking up the rest from reference TRBV13 and TRBJ1-2 gives the full variable domain: AAGVIQSPRHLIKEKRETATLKCYPIPRHDTVYWYQQGPGQDPQFLISFYEKMQSDKGSIPDRFSAQQFSDYHSELNMSSLELGDSALYFCASSRSGPLGYTFGSGTRLTVV.

The rearrangement links TRBV5-4 to TRBJ1-2; D may be TRBD1 (5 bases). Germline assignment: CDR1 SGHNT and CDR2 YYREEE (reference sequence). The CDR3 contains 18 residues. V lost 0 bases and J lost 0, with 18 bases in between. Here the CDR3 reads CASSLAGRGRNSNYGYTF. The DNA of the CDR3 is TGTGCCAGCAGCTTGGCCGGGAGGGGTAGGAACTCTAACTATGGCTACACCTTC.

V gene TRBV7-9 combines with J gene TRBJ1-4; 9 bases fit TRBD1. Germline CDR1 and CDR2: SEHNR and FQNEAQ (reference sequence). The junction had 7 bases not matched to a gene; V was cut back by 4 bases and J by 7 bases. The CDR3 extends over 15 amino acids. CDR3 DNA: TGTGCCAGCAGCTATCCTACAGGGGGCTTTGAAAAACTGTTTTTT. This codes for CASSYPTGGFEKLFF.

The rearrangement joins TRBV2 to TRBJ1-2; D uncertain. Germline-derived CDR1 and CDR2 are SNHLY and FYNNEI. This CDR3 contains 14 residues. V lost 6 bases, J lost 4 bases, and 15 bases lay in between. As DNA, the CDR3 is TGTGCCAGCAGCTTTCCCCAGATTATCTATGGCTACACCTTC. Protein sequence: CASSFPQIIYGYTF.

The gene calls are TRBV28 and TRBJ1-6; TRBD1 matches 7 bases. V gave up 7 bases and J gave up 4 bases; unmatched junction bases: 4. Germline assignment: CDR1 MDHEN and CDR2 SYDVKM. The CDR3 length is 14 residues. CDR3: CASIAGQYNSPLHF. The CDR3 DNA is TGTGCCAGCATAGCGGGACAGTATAATTCACCCCTCCACTTT.

The rearrangement joins TRBV5-1 to TRBJ1-1; 10 positions agree with TRBD1. Germline CDR1 reads SGHRS; CDR2 reads YFSETQ. Unmatched junction bases numbered 4, after V lost 4 bases and J lost 7 bases. This CDR3 has 13 amino acids. The CDR3 DNA reads as TGCGCCAGCAGCCTCGGACAGGGGGGTGAAGCTTTCTTT. It encodes CASSLGQGGEAFF.

V usage is TRBV7-9 and J usage is TRBJ2-1; possibly TRBD2 for D (6 bases). This CDR3 is built from 14 residues. The V end lost 3 bases, the J end lost 3 bases, and 9 bases lay between the germline ends. Per germline, CDR1 SEHNR and CDR2 FQNEAQ (reference sequence). The CDR3 is CASSFSGLYNEQFF. CDR3 nucleotide sequence: TGTGCCAGCAGCTTTAGCGGTCTCTACAATGAGCAGTTCTTC.